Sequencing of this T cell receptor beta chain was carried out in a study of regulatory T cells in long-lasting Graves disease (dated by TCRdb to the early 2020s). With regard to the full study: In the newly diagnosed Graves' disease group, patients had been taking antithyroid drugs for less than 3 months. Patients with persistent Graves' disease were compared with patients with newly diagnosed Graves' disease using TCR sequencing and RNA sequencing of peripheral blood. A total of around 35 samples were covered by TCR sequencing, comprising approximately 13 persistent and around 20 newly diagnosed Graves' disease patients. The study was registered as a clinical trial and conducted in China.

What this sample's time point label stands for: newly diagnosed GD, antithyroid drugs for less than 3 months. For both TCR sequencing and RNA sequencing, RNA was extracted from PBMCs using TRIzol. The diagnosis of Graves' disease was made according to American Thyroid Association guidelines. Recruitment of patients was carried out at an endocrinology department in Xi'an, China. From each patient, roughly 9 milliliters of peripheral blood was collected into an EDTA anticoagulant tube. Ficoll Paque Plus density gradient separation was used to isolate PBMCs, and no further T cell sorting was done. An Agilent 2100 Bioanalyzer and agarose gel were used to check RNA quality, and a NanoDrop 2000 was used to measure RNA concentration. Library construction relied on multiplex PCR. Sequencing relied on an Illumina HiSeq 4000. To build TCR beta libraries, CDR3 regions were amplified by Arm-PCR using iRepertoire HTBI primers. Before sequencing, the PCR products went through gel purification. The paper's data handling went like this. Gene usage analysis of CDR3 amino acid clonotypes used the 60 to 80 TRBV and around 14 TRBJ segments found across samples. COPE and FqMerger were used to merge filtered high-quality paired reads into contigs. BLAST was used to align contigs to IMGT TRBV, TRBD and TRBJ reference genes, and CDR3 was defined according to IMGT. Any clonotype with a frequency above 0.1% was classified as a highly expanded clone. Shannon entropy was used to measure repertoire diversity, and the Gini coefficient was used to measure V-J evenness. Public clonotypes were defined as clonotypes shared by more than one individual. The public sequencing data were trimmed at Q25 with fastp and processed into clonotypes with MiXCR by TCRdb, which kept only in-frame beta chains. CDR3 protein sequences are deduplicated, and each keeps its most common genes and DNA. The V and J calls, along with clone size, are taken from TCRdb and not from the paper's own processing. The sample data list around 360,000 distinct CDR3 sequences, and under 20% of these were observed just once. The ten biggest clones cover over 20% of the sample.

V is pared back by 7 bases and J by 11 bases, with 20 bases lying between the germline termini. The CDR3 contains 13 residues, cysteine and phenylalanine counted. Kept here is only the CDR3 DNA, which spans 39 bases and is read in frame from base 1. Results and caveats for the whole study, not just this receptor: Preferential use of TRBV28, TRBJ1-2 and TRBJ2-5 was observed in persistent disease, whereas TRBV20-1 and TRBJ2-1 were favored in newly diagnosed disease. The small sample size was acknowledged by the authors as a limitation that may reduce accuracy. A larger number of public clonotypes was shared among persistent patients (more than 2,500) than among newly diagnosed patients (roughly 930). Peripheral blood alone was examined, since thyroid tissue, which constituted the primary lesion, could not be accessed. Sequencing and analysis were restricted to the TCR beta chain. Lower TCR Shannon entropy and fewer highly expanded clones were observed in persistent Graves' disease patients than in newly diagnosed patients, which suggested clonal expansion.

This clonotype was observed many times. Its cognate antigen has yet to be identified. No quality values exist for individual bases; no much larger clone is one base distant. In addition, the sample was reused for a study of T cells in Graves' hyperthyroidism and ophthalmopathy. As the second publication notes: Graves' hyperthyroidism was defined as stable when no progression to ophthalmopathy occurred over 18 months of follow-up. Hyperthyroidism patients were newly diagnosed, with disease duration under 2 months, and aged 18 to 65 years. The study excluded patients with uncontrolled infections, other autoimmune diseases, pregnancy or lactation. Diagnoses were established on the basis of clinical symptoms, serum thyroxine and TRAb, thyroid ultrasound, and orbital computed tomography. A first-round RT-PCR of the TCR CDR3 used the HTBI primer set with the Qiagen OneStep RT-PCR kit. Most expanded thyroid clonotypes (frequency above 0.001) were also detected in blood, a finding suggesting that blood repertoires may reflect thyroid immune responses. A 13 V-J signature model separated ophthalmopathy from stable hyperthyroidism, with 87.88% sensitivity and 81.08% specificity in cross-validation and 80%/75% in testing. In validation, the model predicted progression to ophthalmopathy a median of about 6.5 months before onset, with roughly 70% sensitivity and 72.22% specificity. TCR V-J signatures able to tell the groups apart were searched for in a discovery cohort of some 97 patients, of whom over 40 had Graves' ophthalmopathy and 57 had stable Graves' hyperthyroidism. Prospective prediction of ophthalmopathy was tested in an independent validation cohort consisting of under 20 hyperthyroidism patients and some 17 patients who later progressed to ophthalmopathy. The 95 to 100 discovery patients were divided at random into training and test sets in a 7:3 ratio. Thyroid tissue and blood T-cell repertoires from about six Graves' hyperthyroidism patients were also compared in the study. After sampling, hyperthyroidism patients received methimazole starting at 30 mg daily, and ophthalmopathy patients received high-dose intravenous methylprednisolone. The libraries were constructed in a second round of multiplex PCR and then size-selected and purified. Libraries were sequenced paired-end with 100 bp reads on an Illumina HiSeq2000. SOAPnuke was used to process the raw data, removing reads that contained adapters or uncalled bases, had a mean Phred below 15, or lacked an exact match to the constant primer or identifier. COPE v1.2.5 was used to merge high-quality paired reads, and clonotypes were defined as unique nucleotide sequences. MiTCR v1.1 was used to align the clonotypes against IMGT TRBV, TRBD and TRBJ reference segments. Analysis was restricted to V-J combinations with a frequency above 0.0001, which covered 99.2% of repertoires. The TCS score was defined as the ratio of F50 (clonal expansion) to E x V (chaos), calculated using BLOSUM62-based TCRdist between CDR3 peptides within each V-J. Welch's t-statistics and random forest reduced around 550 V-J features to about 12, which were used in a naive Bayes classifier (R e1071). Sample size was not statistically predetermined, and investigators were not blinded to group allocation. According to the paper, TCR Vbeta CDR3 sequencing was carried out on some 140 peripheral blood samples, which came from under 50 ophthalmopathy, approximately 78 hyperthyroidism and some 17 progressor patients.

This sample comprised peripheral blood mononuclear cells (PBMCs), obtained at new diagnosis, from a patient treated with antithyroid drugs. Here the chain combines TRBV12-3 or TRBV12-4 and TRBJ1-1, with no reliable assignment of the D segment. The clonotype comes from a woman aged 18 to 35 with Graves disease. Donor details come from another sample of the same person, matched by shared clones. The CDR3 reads CASTLLGLAQAFF. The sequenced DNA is TGTGCCAGCACCCTTCTAGGACTAGCGCAGGCTTTCTTT.